The sequence of this T cell receptor (beta chain) was determined in a study of T cells in Graves' hyperthyroidism and ophthalmopathy. Overall study findings and caveats: Appearing also in blood were most of the thyroid clonotypes expanded above 0.001. Ophthalmopathy was distinguished from stable hyperthyroidism by 13 V-J signatures.

Thyroid ultrasound and orbital computed tomography, with clinical symptoms and serum thyroxine and TRAb, informed diagnoses. PBMCs were collected from a roughly 9.7 ml volume of fresh peripheral blood. Amplification targeted TCR beta CDR3 regions from RNA transcripts. The HTBI primer set drove a first-round RT-PCR of the TCR CDR3. TCRdb redid the calling of the multiplex PCR reads with MiXCR, one entry per CDR3 protein. The profile shows hundreds of thousands of distinct CDR3 sequences, roughly an eighth of them singletons. Of note for this clonotype: Its target is not known. It differs at one base from a far larger clone, so likely a read error. The final CDR3 position lacks the conserved phenylalanine or tryptophan, pointing to a likely read error.

Sequenced: blood. This clonotype originated in a woman aged 40 to 49 with Graves' ophthalmopathy.

CDR3 residues: CASSGQLNTEAFS. As DNA, the CDR3 is TGTGCCAGCAGCGGACAGCTGAACACTGAAGCTTTCTCT. The genes are TRBV12-3 or TRBV12-4 and TRBJ1-1; D might be TRBD1 (6 bases). V was cut by 6 bases and J by 0 bases, with 8 bases left in between. The CDR3 consists of 13 residues.